This T cell receptor beta chain was obtained from a study of identical twins. Whole-study findings and limits: Cord blood beta clonotypes present at high abundance carried fewer insertions; no such pattern appeared in memory repertoires. The analysis was cross-sectional rather than longitudinal within donors. There was an excess of low generation probability in the out-of-frame alpha sequences that twins shared.

This clonotype was found a few times. Its antigen is undetermined. Trimming at V came to 4 bases and at J to 2 bases, leaving 12 bases not matched to a gene. This CDR3 has 19 amino acids. Germline V gene lookup returns CDR1 MDHEN and CDR2 SYDVKM. A template switching step contributed a universal primer site, while unique molecular identifiers were present in the cDNA. Using its own MiXCR run on the 5' RACE reads, TCRdb lists one record per CDR3 protein. The sample has roughly 1.6 million distinct CDR3 sequences, around 33% seen once. The material sequenced was cord blood. The TCR sequence derives from a newborn girl in good health. This chain links TRBV28 with TRBJ1-5; TRBD1 aligns across 12 bases. CDR3: CASSSDGTGGRVGNQPQHF. The CDR3 region has the DNA TGTGCCAGCAGTTCTGATGGGACAGGGGGCAGAGTTGGCAATCAGCCCCAGCATTTT.